What follows is one TCR beta chain and its context. Its antigen is still unknown. CDR1 is SNHLY, CDR2 FYNNEI, per germline. With 3 bases removed from V and 0 bases from J, the gap between germline ends came to 12 bases. The CDR3 has 16 amino acids. This entry is derived from a study of cytomegalovirus exposure and HLA in healthy donors. Findings of the study overall: The authors excluded some V segments, including TRBV6-2 and TRBV6-3, as indistinguishable.

Primers for the PCR totalled 60 Vbeta and 13 Jbeta. In the original analysis: There were about 86 million unique TCR beta chains by a later count, and approximately 10 million of them were shared. Method: immunoSEQ multiplex PCR; TCRdb's copy keeps in-frame clones and lacks some. The V and J calls and the clone size are those of that table, but D and trimming were determined from the DNA. This sample lists about 100,000 clones; its ten largest clones have 0.5% to 0.7%. This sequence joins TRBV2 and TRBJ1-3, with D unresolved. The sequenced sample consisted of PBMCs. This sequence was found in a man aged 50 to 59 in good health and CMV-seronegative. The CDR3 here is CASSDSDRSSGNTIYF. CDR3 in DNA: TGTGCCAGCAGTGATAGCGACCGATCCTCTGGAAACACCATATATTTT.